The 10 T cell receptor beta chains given below trace back to one sample, sequenced in a study of blood T cell repertoires in COVID-19. Using immunoSEQ multiplex PCR, the repertoire was profiled, and TCRdb retains in-frame clones only, with some absent. The sample comprises about 470,000 clones, about 90% of which are singletons, and 0.65% to 0.9% rests with the top ten. Material: PBMCs or T cells enriched from blood (not recorded which). These receptors were collected from a young woman who had recovered from COVID-19.

The CDR3 loop is CASLGGNREQYF. The CDR3, as DNA: TGTGCCAGCCTGGGGGGTAACCGAGAGCAGTACTTC. V is TRBV2 and J is TRBJ2-7, with a tentative D call TRBD2 (6 bases). V was shortened by 8 bases and J by 7 bases, with 15 bases between the two germline ends. Germline V gene lookup returns CDR1 SNHLY and CDR2 FYNNEI. There are 12 residues in the CDR3.

This chain joins TRBV21-1 and TRBJ2-7; TRBD1 is the table's D call, not checked against the DNA. TRBV21-1 is noted as a pseudogene. This CDR3 is 15 amino acids long. CDR3 in DNA: TGTGCCAGTCGCGGCACGGACAGAGCGGACTACGAGCAGTACTTC. Protein product: CASRGTDRADYEQYF.

This clone is a singleton in its sample. This chain connects TRBV7-9 to TRBJ2-2, with TRBD1 matching 10 bases. J gave up 3 bases and V 0 bases, and 4 bases lay outside the gene matches. CDR3 size: 17 residues. Germline CDR1 reads SEHNR; CDR2 reads FQNEAQ (reference sequence). The CDR3 protein is CASSLAGTGDYTGELFF. In DNA, the CDR3 is TGTGCCAGCAGCTTAGCAGGGACAGGGGATTACACCGGGGAGCTGTTTTTT.

This chain uses TRBV2 with TRBJ1-3, with D unclear. The V end lost 6 bases, the J end lost 1 base, and 10 bases lay between the germline ends. Germline CDR1 SNHLY, CDR2 FYNNEI. The CDR3 has 14 amino acids. CDR3 loop: CASSPQTSGNTIYF. The CDR3 region has the DNA TGTGCCAGCAGCCCACAAACATCTGGAAACACCATATATTTT.

The V and J genes are TRBV11-2 and TRBJ2-7, with D maybe TRBD1 (6 bases). The CDR3 runs to 14 residues. Germline V gives CDR1 SGHAT, CDR2 FQNNGV. The V end was cut by 6 bases, the J end by 3 bases, with 15 bases between. In DNA, the CDR3 is TGTGCCAGCAGAAGACCGGGACAAGGCTACGAGCAGTACTTC. It yields the protein CASRRPGQGYEQYF.

This clone was observed a handful of times. Other DNA sequences from this sample encode an identical CDR3 as well. The CDR3 loop is CAWSVSSGNTIYF. CDR3 DNA: TGTGCCTGGAGTGTGAGCTCTGGAAACACCATATATTTT. The genes are TRBV30 and TRBJ1-3; no definite D call. The CDR3 covers 13 residues. Per germline, CDR1 GTSNPN and CDR2 SVGIG (reference sequence). V lost 0 bases and J 0 bases, leaving 3 bases between the germline ends.

The chain is built from TRBV27 and TRBJ1-5; no clear D gene. This CDR3 region has 14 residues. The germline V gene encodes CDR1 MNHEY and CDR2 SMNVEV (reference sequence). V lost 2 bases to trimming and J lost 3 bases, with 8 bases between them. The chain's CDR3 is CASSLAGSNQPQHF. DNA of the CDR3: TGTGCCAGCAGTTTAGCGGGGTCCAATCAGCCCCAGCATTTT.

The chain uses TRBV7-9 and TRBJ1-1; possible D gene TRBD1, 5 bases. Germline V gives CDR1 SEHNR, CDR2 FQNEAQ (reference sequence). The germline V and J ends were trimmed by 3 bases and 0 bases, with 11 bases remaining between them. The CDR3 consists of 15 residues. The CDR3 loop reads CASSLGGRLNTEAFF. CDR3 sequence (DNA): TGTGCCAGCAGCTTGGGGGGTCGCTTGAACACTGAAGCTTTCTTT. Full variable domain (missing parts from reference TRBV7-9 and TRBJ1-1): DTGVSQNPRHKITKRGQNVTFRCDPISEHNRLYWYRQTLGQGPEFLTYFQNEAQLEKSRLLSDRFSAERPKGSFSTLEIQRTEQGDSAMYLCASSLGGRLNTEAFFGQGTRLTVV.

The chain uses TRBV2 and TRBJ2-7; D unclear. The CDR3 covers 13 residues. CDR1 and CDR2 (germline): SNHLY, FYNNEI. The V end lost 6 bases, the J end lost 5 bases, and 14 bases lay between the germline ends. The DNA of the CDR3 is TGTGCCAGCAGCGTTATTACATATAACGAGCAGTACTTC. It specifies CASSVITYNEQYF.

V and J are TRBV5-3 and TRBJ1-1; D is uncertain. TRBV5-3 is an ORF, with its function uncertain. V was cut by 2 bases and J by 1 base, with 12 bases left in between. There are 15 residues in the CDR3. Written as DNA, the CDR3 is TGTGCCAGAAGCTTCGGGAAGGTTCCGAACACTGAAGCTTTCTTT. This encodes CARSFGKVPNTEAFF.